The rows below give T cell receptor beta chains drawn from one sample of a study of blood T cell repertoires in COVID-19. Only in-frame clones appear in the TCRdb table, and some are missing; sequencing was by immunoSEQ multiplex PCR. This sample has roughly 380,000 clones; around 90% occur once, and the top ten carry 3.5% to 4%. Source material: peripheral blood. The source of these receptors is a woman aged 55-70 years with COVID-19, enrolled during active disease. The CDR3 runs from the conserved cysteine through the conserved F or W. The D gene is left open where the match is weak. A clone size is listed for some rows: how often the clone was seen (once, few, many), or a class if it is expanded.

j_call: TRBJ1-4
d_call: -
v_call: TRBV19
clone_size: -
cdr3_nt: TGTGCCAGTAGTATGGCGGGGGCCACAACTAATGAAAAACTGTTTTTT
cdr3_aa: CASSMAGATTNEKLFF

j_call: TRBJ2-1
d_call: TRBD1
v_call: TRBV5-1
clone_size: -
cdr3_nt: TGCGCCAGCAGCTTGGGCCAGGGGGCCTACAATGAGCAGTTCTTC
cdr3_aa: CASSLGQGAYNEQFF

j_call: TRBJ1-2
d_call: -
v_call: TRBV30
clone_size: -
cdr3_nt: TGTGCCTGGAGTGGTATCTTCGGTAGTGGCTACACCTTC
cdr3_aa: CAWSGIFGSGYTF

j_call: TRBJ2-5
d_call: TRBD2
v_call: TRBV28
clone_size: -
cdr3_nt: TGTGCCAGCAGATTCGGACTAGCGGGGATACAGACCCAGTACTTC
cdr3_aa: CASRFGLAGIQTQYF

j_call: TRBJ2-7
d_call: -
v_call: TRBV6-2/TRBV6-3
clone_size: once
cdr3_nt: TGTGCCAGCAGTTACTCGATACGGGAGCAGTACTTC
cdr3_aa: CASSYSIREQYF

j_call: TRBJ1-6
d_call: -
v_call: TRBV2
clone_size: few
cdr3_nt: TGTGCCAGCAGTGGGGACACGAATTCACCCCTCCACTTT
cdr3_aa: CASSGDTNSPLHF

j_call: TRBJ1-2
d_call: TRBD1
v_call: TRBV2
clone_size: -
cdr3_nt: TGTGCCAGCAACCGACAGGGGGCTAGCGGTGGCTACACCTTC
cdr3_aa: CASNRQGASGGYTF

j_call: TRBJ2-3
d_call: TRBD1
v_call: TRBV5-4
clone_size: -
cdr3_nt: TGTGCCAGCAGCTTGGCCGGGACAGTCACAGATACGCAGTATTTT
cdr3_aa: CASSLAGTVTDTQYF

j_call: TRBJ2-1
d_call: TRBD2
v_call: TRBV2
clone_size: -
cdr3_nt: TGTGCCACCCACCTGACTAGCGGGGGATCCTACAATGAGCAGTTCTTC
cdr3_aa: CATHLTSGGSYNEQFF

j_call: TRBJ2-5
d_call: TRBD1
v_call: TRBV19
clone_size: -
cdr3_nt: TGTGCCAGTAGTATCGGGACAGGGCAAGAGACCCAGTACTTC
cdr3_aa: CASSIGTGQETQYF

j_call: TRBJ1-4
d_call: -
v_call: TRBV19
clone_size: few
cdr3_nt: TGTGCCAGTAGTATAGGCGGGAAACTGTTTTTT
cdr3_aa: CASSIGGKLFF

j_call: TRBJ2-7
d_call: -
v_call: TRBV5-4
clone_size: few
cdr3_nt: TGTGCCAGCAGCCCCACAGTCTCCTACGAGCAGTACTTC
cdr3_aa: CASSPTVSYEQYF

j_call: TRBJ2-3
d_call: -
v_call: TRBV9
clone_size: -
cdr3_nt: TGTGCCAGCGGCGGGGCCCGCCCAGATACGCAGTATTTT
cdr3_aa: CASGGARPDTQYF

j_call: TRBJ1-2
d_call: -
v_call: TRBV2
clone_size: -
cdr3_nt: TGTGCCAGCAGTGGGGTCAGGGTAGGTTATGGCTACACCTTC
cdr3_aa: CASSGVRVGYGYTF

j_call: TRBJ1-4
d_call: TRBD1
v_call: TRBV5-1
clone_size: -
cdr3_nt: TGCGCCAGCCGATCAGGGACAGGGAAGGAAAAACTGTTTTTT
cdr3_aa: CASRSGTGKEKLFF

j_call: TRBJ1-4
d_call: TRBD1
v_call: TRBV10-2
clone_size: -
cdr3_nt: TGCGCCAGCGGGGACAGGGGGCGTGAAAAACTGTTTTTT
cdr3_aa: CASGDRGREKLFF

j_call: TRBJ1-1
d_call: TRBD1
v_call: TRBV29-1
clone_size: once
cdr3_nt: TGCAGCGTGCGACAGGGGGGGGTTCCCACTGAAGCTTTCTTT
cdr3_aa: CSVRQGGVPTEAFF

j_call: TRBJ2-7
d_call: TRBD1
v_call: TRBV5-1
clone_size: -
cdr3_nt: TGCGCCAGCAGCCTACCCCTGACAGGGGGCAGGAACGAGCAGTACTTC
cdr3_aa: CASSLPLTGGRNEQYF

j_call: TRBJ1-3
d_call: TRBD1
v_call: TRBV6-6
clone_size: -
cdr3_nt: TGTGCCAGCTGCACGGACAGGGGTTACACCATATATTTT
cdr3_aa: CASCTDRGYTIYF

j_call: TRBJ1-2
d_call: -
v_call: TRBV10-3
clone_size: once
cdr3_nt: TGTGCCATCAGTGCCGCCGGACAGTCTGTATTTGGCTACACCTTC
cdr3_aa: CAISAAGQSVFGYTF

j_call: TRBJ2-2
d_call: -
v_call: TRBV10-1
clone_size: -
cdr3_nt: TGCGCCAGCAGTGCGTCTCCGGGACAGAACACCGGGGAGCTGTTTTTT
cdr3_aa: CASSASPGQNTGELFF

j_call: TRBJ2-7
d_call: -
v_call: TRBV2
clone_size: -
cdr3_nt: TGTGCCAGCAACCAGATGTTTGCGGGGAGCTCCTACGAGCAGTACTTC
cdr3_aa: CASNQMFAGSSYEQYF

j_call: TRBJ2-7
d_call: -
v_call: TRBV4-1
clone_size: -
cdr3_nt: TGCGCCAGCAGCCAATTGATCGCGCTGTCGTGGGAGCAGTACTTC
cdr3_aa: CASSQLIALSWEQYF

j_call: TRBJ1-1
d_call: -
v_call: TRBV20-1
clone_size: -
cdr3_nt: TGCAGTGCTAGTCGAGGGCTCCGATACCTGAACACTGAAGCTTTCTTT
cdr3_aa: CSASRGLRYLNTEAFF

j_call: TRBJ1-2
d_call: -
v_call: TRBV7-9
clone_size: -
cdr3_nt: TGTGCCAGCAGCTTAGGCAACAGAAGAATCGGTGGCTACACCTTC
cdr3_aa: CASSLGNRRIGGYTF

j_call: TRBJ1-1
d_call: -
v_call: TRBV7-9
clone_size: -
cdr3_nt: TGTGCCAGCAGCAAGACAGTGAACACTGAAGCTTTCTTT
cdr3_aa: CASSKTVNTEAFF

j_call: TRBJ1-1
d_call: -
v_call: TRBV28
clone_size: -
cdr3_nt: TGTGCCAGCAGTTTCATGGGGCCAGGCGGAATTGAAGCTTTCTTT
cdr3_aa: CASSFMGPGGIEAFF

j_call: TRBJ1-2
d_call: TRBD1
v_call: TRBV24-1
clone_size: -
cdr3_nt: TGTGCCACCAGTGACAGGGGGCTTGGCTACACCTTC
cdr3_aa: CATSDRGLGYTF

j_call: TRBJ2-2
d_call: TRBD2
v_call: TRBV4-2
clone_size: -
cdr3_nt: TGTGCCAGCAGCCGCCGGGGGGCGAACACCGGGGAGCTGTTTTTT
cdr3_aa: CASSRRGANTGELFF

j_call: TRBJ1-5
d_call: TRBD1
v_call: TRBV2
clone_size: few
cdr3_nt: TGTGCCAGCAGCGGACAGGGTTTGCAGCCCCAGCATTTT
cdr3_aa: CASSGQGLQPQHF

j_call: TRBJ1-2
d_call: TRBD1
v_call: TRBV9
clone_size: -
cdr3_nt: TGTGCCAGCAGCGTAGAACAGGGGGGTTTCTATGGCTACACCTTC
cdr3_aa: CASSVEQGGFYGYTF

j_call: TRBJ1-3
d_call: TRBD1
v_call: TRBV19
clone_size: -
cdr3_nt: TGTGCCAGTAGACACCCCGGGACAGGGGCCGGAAACACCATATATTTT
cdr3_aa: CASRHPGTGAGNTIYF

j_call: TRBJ1-3
d_call: -
v_call: TRBV18
clone_size: -
cdr3_nt: TGTGCCAGCTCGCCCCGCCAGGCTCGATTCGTGGACACCATATATTTT
cdr3_aa: CASSPRQARFVDTIYF

j_call: TRBJ2-2
d_call: -
v_call: TRBV11-1
clone_size: -
cdr3_nt: TGTGCCAGCAGCTCTAACACCGGGGAGCTGTTTTTT
cdr3_aa: CASSSNTGELFF

j_call: TRBJ1-6
d_call: TRBD1
v_call: TRBV19
clone_size: once
cdr3_nt: TGTGCCAGTACCTTGGGACAGGGAGATTCACCCCTCCACTTT
cdr3_aa: CASTLGQGDSPLHF

j_call: TRBJ2-1
d_call: -
v_call: TRBV9
clone_size: -
cdr3_nt: TGTGCCAGCAGCCCCTCCGGCGGGGTACTATACAATGAGCAGTTCTTC
cdr3_aa: CASSPSGGVLYNEQFF

j_call: TRBJ1-1
d_call: -
v_call: TRBV27
clone_size: -
cdr3_nt: TGTGCCAGCAGTCTGGGGGGGAGCACTCCTGAAGCTTTCTTT
cdr3_aa: CASSLGGSTPEAFF

j_call: TRBJ1-1
d_call: TRBD1
v_call: TRBV5-1
clone_size: -
cdr3_nt: TGCGCCAGCAGCGAGGGGGCGCGGAACACTGAAGCTTTCTTT
cdr3_aa: CASSEGARNTEAFF

j_call: TRBJ1-2
d_call: -
v_call: TRBV29-1
clone_size: -
cdr3_nt: TGCAGCGTTGATGGCCCACCCGCCTATGGCTACACCTTC
cdr3_aa: CSVDGPPAYGYTF

j_call: TRBJ2-7
d_call: TRBD2
v_call: TRBV28
clone_size: -
cdr3_nt: TGTGCCAGCAGTTTAAGCGGGCGGGGGGCCTACGAGCAGTACTTC
cdr3_aa: CASSLSGRGAYEQYF

j_call: TRBJ2-5
d_call: TRBD1
v_call: TRBV7-2
clone_size: -
cdr3_nt: TGTGCCAGCAGCTCCCAGGGGGCGCTTAGAAAAGAGACCCAGTACTTC
cdr3_aa: CASSSQGALRKETQYF

j_call: TRBJ1-5
d_call: TRBD1
v_call: TRBV6-5
clone_size: once
cdr3_nt: TGTGCCAGCACCCCGGGACAGGGGAATCAGCCCCAGCATTTT
cdr3_aa: CASTPGQGNQPQHF

j_call: TRBJ1-3
d_call: TRBD1
v_call: TRBV6-1
clone_size: -
cdr3_nt: TGTGCCAGCAGCGGACAGGGGGGACCTGGAAACACCATATATTTT
cdr3_aa: CASSGQGGPGNTIYF